The 24 T cell receptor beta chains in this list originate from one sample, sequenced in a study of T cell repertoires in cytomegalovirus infection. TCRdb re-called the reads with MiXCR, one entry per CDR3 protein. Of more than 650,000 distinct CDR3 sequences in the sample, approximately 40% are singletons; the top ten hold around 2.6%. Sequenced material: PBMCs. The origin of the receptors is a human donor in good health (CMV status not recorded). Some clones in this sample may be carry-over from other donors' samples.

The genes are TRBV28 and TRBJ2-7, with D hard to call. CDR3 size: 12 residues. From germline, CDR1 is MDHEN and CDR2 SYDVKM. Between the trimmed V and J ends, which lost 6 bases and 6 bases, there was a span of 12 bases. The CDR3 DNA is TGTGCCAGCAGCCCCTCACCCCCCGAGCAGTACTTC. The encoded protein is CASSPSPPEQYF.

This chain joins TRBV6-4 and TRBJ2-1; 9 positions agree with TRBD2. Germline CDR1 and CDR2: MRHNA and SNTAGT. The CDR3 runs to 19 residues. The V segment lost 5 bases and the J segment 0 bases; nucleotides outside the gene matches: 14. CDR3 sequence: CASSQMGREGLRSYNEQFF. CDR3 in DNA: TGTGCCAGCAGTCAGATGGGGCGGGAGGGCCTCCGCTCCTACAATGAGCAGTTCTTC.

As concerns this clonotype: A single base separates this from a much larger clone, so it may be a read error. The rearrangement links TRBV7-6 to TRBJ1-3, with D unresolved. From germline, CDR1 is SGHVS and CDR2 FNYEAQ. This CDR3 is built from 15 residues. The CDR3 region has the DNA TGTGACAGCAGCCCCTTCACGGATAAATGGAGCACCATATATTTT. As protein: CDSSPFTDKWSTIYF.

The J gene is TRBJ2-3, the V gene TRBV7-9; possibly TRBD1 or TRBD2 for D (6 bases each). Germline lookup yields CDR1 SEHNR and CDR2 FQNEAQ (reference sequence). The V and J ends lost 10 bases and 7 bases respectively, with 21 bases between them. This CDR3 has 14 residues. In DNA form, the CDR3 reads TGTGCCACCGGAGGAGGGGGGAGACTTCATACGCAGTATTTT. Translating gives CATGGGGRLHTQYF.

The chain carries TRBV6-1 and TRBJ1-1; D is unresolved. Germline CDR1 is MNHNS and CDR2 is SASEGT. This CDR3 comprises 13 residues. Trimming cost V 3 bases and J 9 bases, with 14 bases left between them. The CDR3 region is CASSDVRPPKAFF. The CDR3 DNA is TGTGCCAGCAGTGATGTGCGACCCCCTAAAGCTTTCTTT.

V and J are TRBV28 and TRBJ1-1; no definite D call. V was pared by 7 bases and J by 8 bases, with 20 bases between. This CDR3 is built from 14 residues. Germline CDR1 and CDR2: MDHEN and SYDVKM. The CDR3 loop is CASTPGRRLSEAFF. In DNA form, the CDR3 reads TGTGCCAGCACCCCCGGGAGGCGCTTAAGCGAAGCTTTCTTT.

This clonotype appeared a few times. This rearrangement joins TRBV7-3 to TRBJ2-2, with 10 bases matching TRBD2. In germline, CDR1 is SGHTA, CDR2 FQGTGA. This CDR3 comprises 17 residues. With 5 bases clipped from V and 7 bases from J, the junction kept 13 bases outside the gene matches. CDR3 sequence: CASSPRVAGGEGGELFF. The CDR3 DNA is TGTGCCAGCAGCCCCCGGGTAGCGGGGGGTGAAGGCGGGGAGCTGTTTTTT. Together with reference TRBV7-3 and TRBJ2-2, the CDR3 gives the full variable domain: GAGVSQTPSNKVTEKGKYVELRCDPISGHTALYWYRQSLGQGPEFLIYFQGTGAADDSGLPNDRFFAVRPEGSVSTLKIQRTERGDSAVYLCASSPRVAGGEGGELFFGEGSRLTVL.

The rearrangement uses TRBV19 and TRBJ1-5; no firm D call. Germline V lookup: CDR1 LNHDA, CDR2 SQIVND (reference sequence). Trimming cost V 7 bases and J 6 bases, with 10 bases left between them. This CDR3 has 12 amino acids. CDR3 nucleotide sequence: TGTGCCAGTACCCTGCGGGGTCAGCCCCAGCATTTT. Translation: CASTLRGQPQHF.

About this clonotype itself: A much larger clone lies one base from this, so it may be a read error. This chain uses TRBV7-8 with TRBJ1-1, with TRBD1 as a possible D gene (6 bases). Germline loops: CDR1 SGHVS, CDR2 FQNEAQ. The length of the CDR3 is 16 residues. Trimming removed 5 bases from V and 2 bases from J, with 18 bases in between. The CDR3 spells CASSPGQCRGNTEAFF. CDR3 DNA sequence: TGTGCCAGCAGCCCTGGACAGTGTCGGGGAAACACTGAAGCTTTCTTT. The whole variable domain, filled in from reference TRBV7-8 and TRBJ1-1, reads GAGVSQSPRYKVAKRGQDVALRCDPISGHVSLFWYQQALGQGPEFLTYFQNEAQLDKSGLPSDRFFAERPEGSVSTLKIQRTQQEDSAVYLCASSPGQCRGNTEAFFGQGTRLTVV.

The chain has TRBV20-1 and TRBJ1-1; TRBD1 might be the D (5 bases). CDR1 and CDR2 from the germline V gene are DFQATT and SNEGSKA (reference sequence). The CDR3 is made up of 15 amino acids. Trimming left V 5 bases short and J 2 bases short, with 18 bases between. This CDR3 reads CSAGEPGTKNTEAFF. The CDR3 region has the DNA TGCAGTGCTGGCGAACCGGGGACGAAAAACACTGAAGCTTTCTTT.

The V gene is TRBV7-6, the J gene TRBJ1-1; D gene uncertain. The germline CDR1 and CDR2 sequences are SGHVS and FNYEAQ. V lost 8 bases and J 1 base, leaving 14 bases between the germline ends. The CDR3 runs to 14 residues. DNA for the CDR3: TGTGCCAGCGGGCTGCGGGAGGGGAACACTGAAGCTTTCTTT. Amino acid sequence: CASGLREGNTEAFF.

The rearrangement links TRBV5-4 to TRBJ1-2; D unresolved. Trimming left V 2 bases short and J 2 bases short, with 7 bases between. The CDR3 runs 13 residues. Germline CDR1 and CDR2: SGHNT and YYREEE (reference sequence). CDR3 sequence reads: CASSFNSNYGYTF. CDR3 nucleotide sequence: TGTGCCAGCAGCTTCAACAGCAACTATGGCTACACCTTC. The full variable domain, with the rest looked up from reference TRBV5-4 and TRBJ1-2, is ETGVTQSPTHLIKTRGQQVTLRCSSQSGHNTVSWYQQALGQGPQFIFQYYREEENGRGNFPPRFSGLQFPNYSSELNVNALELDDSALYLCASSFNSNYGYTFGSGTRLTVV.

There are a few counts of this clonotype. The chain is built from TRBV7-8 and TRBJ1-4; D gene unclear. CDR1 is SGHVS and CDR2 is FQNEAQ in the germline V gene. V lost 5 bases and J 3 bases, leaving 13 bases between the germline ends. This CDR3 spans 15 amino acids. The DNA of the CDR3 is TGTGCCAGCAGCCCGGGCCGCGGACCTAATGAAAAACTGTTTTTT. This encodes CASSPGRGPNEKLFF.

This clonotype was counted only a few times. This chain links TRBV12-3 or TRBV12-4 with TRBJ2-7, with D tentatively TRBD1 (5 bases). Trimming stripped 4 bases from V and 7 bases from J, with 11 bases between. The CDR3 is 12 amino acids. The CDR3 here is CASSSGAREQYF. CDR3 DNA sequence: TGTGCCAGCAGTTCTGGGGCGCGGGAGCAGTACTTC.

The sample holds a few counts of this clonotype. The chain links TRBV20-1 to TRBJ2-4, with D unclear. The CDR3 has 14 amino acids. Germline CDR1 reads DFQATT; CDR2 reads SNEGSKA (reference sequence). Trimming pared 3 bases from V and 5 bases from J, leaving 14 bases between. CDR3 sequence: CSASSLRPENIQYF. The CDR3 DNA sequence: TGCAGTGCTAGTAGTCTTCGCCCGGAAAACATTCAGTACTTC.

This clonotype was picked up a small number of times. The gene calls are TRBV6-1 and TRBJ1-6; 8 bases match TRBD1. The CDR3 spans 13 residues. Germline CDR1 is MNHNS and CDR2 is SASEGT. With V trimmed by 8 bases and J by 10 bases, 7 bases remained unmatched. CDR3 coding DNA: TGTGCCAGCGGGGACAGGCGACAGTCACCCCTCCACTTT. It translates to CASGDRRQSPLHF.

A few counts support this clonotype. The chain carries TRBV7-9 and TRBJ1-6; D perhaps matches TRBD1 (5 bases). Trimming left V 1 base short and J 7 bases short, with 14 bases between. Per the germline V gene, CDR1 is SEHNR and CDR2 is FQNEAQ (reference sequence). This CDR3 has 16 residues. The CDR3 is CASSLGGTSGNSPLHF. The CDR3 coding sequence is TGTGCCAGCAGCTTAGGTGGGACTTCGGGAAATTCACCCCTCCACTTT.

The chain is built from TRBV7-9 and TRBJ2-5; maybe TRBD1 (5 bases). Trimming shortened V by 6 bases and J by 1 base, and 18 bases separated the two germline ends. The germline V gene has CDR1 SEHNR and CDR2 FQNEAQ (reference sequence). There are 16 residues in the CDR3. The CDR3 nucleotides read TGTGCCAGCAGACCAACTCGGACACAGGCCCAAGAGACCCAGTACTTC. Its translation is CASRPTRTQAQETQYF.

This sequence joins TRBV6-5 and TRBJ1-1; 7 bases align to TRBD1. This CDR3 comprises 15 residues. Germline V gene data show CDR1 as MNHEY and CDR2 as SVGAGI. V shed 5 bases and J 4 bases; nucleotides not matched to a gene: 10. This CDR3 is CASSMPGGVSTEAFF. DNA for the CDR3: TGTGCCAGCAGTATGCCAGGGGGGGTAAGCACTGAAGCTTTCTTT.

This clonotype was seen only once. Since a much larger clone is just one base distant, this may be a read error. The CDR3 bases are TGTGCCAGCAGCTCAGTTATGGGTATGAACACTGAAGCTTTCTTT. It codes for CASSSVMGMNTEAFF. This chain connects TRBV7-2 to TRBJ1-1, with unresolved D. Germline lookup yields CDR1 SGHTA and CDR2 FQGNSA. Trimming cost V 4 bases and J 0 bases, with 12 bases left between them. The CDR3 extends over 15 amino acids.

Details on this clonotype: Its ends do not fully match the called genes, so a read error is possible. The rearrangement uses TRBV4-1 and TRBJ2-6; a possible D gene is TRBD2 (5 bases). This CDR3 is built from 14 residues. Germline V gene data show CDR1 as MGHRA and CDR2 as YSYEKL. CDR3 DNA sequence: TGTGCCAGCAGCCAAGATCTACTAGGCAACGTCCTGACTTTC. Its protein product is CASSQDLLGNVLTF.

The chain joins TRBV7-8 to TRBJ2-1; 9 bases match TRBD2. V lost 2 bases, J lost 0 bases, and 2 bases stayed unmatched. The length of the CDR3 is 16 residues. Germline-derived CDR1 and CDR2 are SGHVS and FQNEAQ. The DNA of the CDR3 is TGTGCCAGCAGCTTACAGCGGGAGGACTCCTACAATGAGCAGTTCTTC. This encodes CASSLQREDSYNEQFF.

This clonotype was counted a few times. The CDR3 loop is CASRQGAMEKLFF. As DNA, the CDR3 is TGTGCCAGCCGACAGGGGGCAATGGAAAAACTGTTTTTT. V gene TRBV7-9 combines with J gene TRBJ1-4; TRBD1 agrees at 10 bases. The CDR3 runs 13 residues. Germline-derived CDR1 and CDR2 are SEHNR and FQNEAQ (reference sequence). V shed 8 bases and J 8 bases; nucleotides not matched to a gene: 5.

This chain's CDR3 is CASSPGLAVFSYNEQFF. In DNA, the CDR3 is TGTGCCAGCAGCCCCGGACTAGCGGTATTTTCCTACAATGAGCAGTTCTTC. The V call is TRBV14, the J call TRBJ2-1; 10 bases are shared with TRBD2. The CDR3 consists of 17 residues. Germline V gene lookup returns CDR1 SGHDN and CDR2 FVKESK. V lost 4 bases and J lost 1; bases outside the gene matches: 7.